These T cell receptor beta chains were read from a single sample in a study of T cells in tuberculosis. Repertoires were generated with immunoSEQ multiplex PCR, while TCRdb's copy carries only in-frame clones and drops some. This table holds some 25,000 clones, roughly 95% found once. The source material was PBMCs. These receptors were obtained from a donor between 5 and 29 years old with latent tuberculosis or without tuberculosis infection. CDR3s include the opening cysteine and the closing phenylalanine or tryptophan. Fields, in order: J gene, clone size, V gene, D gene, CDR3 DNA, CDR3 protein. The D gene is left open where the match is weak. Size values are once, few and many counts, or a class for expanded clones, and some rows have none.

TRBJ1-5 | few | TRBV30 | TRBD1 | TGTGCCTGGACGAAGGGACAGGGGCTGAGCAATCAGCCCCAGCATTTT | CAWTKGQGLSNQPQHF
TRBJ2-3 | . | TRBV2 | TRBD2 | TGTGCCAGCAGTGAAGCGCTTATCGGGGGGGTAATCAGCACGCAGTATTTT | CASSEALIGGVISTQYF
TRBJ2-5 | . | TRBV7-6 | . | TGTGCCAGCAGCTTCTCATCGGGGGGGGGACAGAATTCAGAGACCCAGTACTTC | CASSFSSGGGQNSETQYF
TRBJ1-6 | . | TRBV6-5 | TRBD1 | TGTGCCAGCAGCCTGGACAGGGTAGGATCACCCCTCCACTTT | CASSLDRVGSPLHF
TRBJ2-1 | . | TRBV7-8 | TRBD2 | TGTGCCAGCAGCTTAGCCCCGGGACTAGCGGGGTACCATGAGCAGTTCTTC | CASSLAPGLAGYHEQFF
TRBJ1-2 | . | TRBV6-1 | TRBD1 | TGTGCCAGCAGGAGGACCGGGACAGAAGATGGCTACACCTTC | CASRRTGTEDGYTF
TRBJ2-1 | . | TRBV30 | . | TGTGCCTGGAGTGTACTCCCACCGGGTTTCAATGAGCAGTTCTTC | CAWSVLPPGFNEQFF
TRBJ1-4 | . | TRBV6-1 | . | TGTGCCAGCAGTGAAGTCAGGGGAGTAACACTGTTTTTT | CASSEVRGVTLFF
TRBJ1-1 | . | TRBV30 | . | TGTGCCTGGACTGGGCATGAGAACACTGAAGCTTTCTTT | CAWTGHENTEAFF
TRBJ2-3 | . | TRBV5-4 | . | TGTGCCAGCAGCCAAGGGGGCACAGATACGCAGTATTTT | CASSQGGTDTQYF
TRBJ1-1 | . | TRBV6-5 | TRBD1 | TGTGCCAGCAGTTATGAGAGGGGGCAAGCTTTCTTT | CASSYERGQAFF
TRBJ1-1 | . | TRBV7-9 | TRBD1 | TGTGCCAGCACCAAATACAGCCGGACAGGGGAAGCTTTCTTT | CASTKYSRTGEAFF
TRBJ1-6 | . | TRBV11-2 | TRBD1 | TGTGCCAGCAGCTTAGGATGGGACAGGGATAATTCACCCCTCCACTTT | CASSLGWDRDNSPLHF
TRBJ2-1 | . | TRBV6-5 | TRBD2 | TGTGCCAGCAGTTCTAGCGGGGGGATCTACAATGAGCAGTTCTTC | CASSSSGGIYNEQFF
TRBJ2-3 | . | TRBV20-1 | . | TGCAGTGCGAGGGTAACAGATACGCAGTATTTT | CSARVTDTQYF
TRBJ1-3 | . | TRBV4-1 | . | TGCGCCAGCAGCCAACCCGGTAGGGGGTCCGGAAACACCATATATTTT | CASSQPGRGSGNTIYF
TRBJ2-2 | . | TRBV10-3 | TRBD2 | TGTGCCATCAGCGGGGGGGCCCGCGCCGGGGAGCTGTTTTTT | CAISGGARAGELFF
TRBJ1-5 | . | TRBV28 | . | TGTGCCAGCAGTTTATTGCAGGGCCCCAATCAGCCCCAGCATTTT | CASSLLQGPNQPQHF
TRBJ1-2 | few | TRBV2 | . | TGTGCCAGCGGATTGGGCAGCTCTAACTATGGCTACACCTTC | CASGLGSSNYGYTF
TRBJ1-1 | . | TRBV7-3 | TRBD1 | TGTGCCAGCAGCTTGCGGACCGGGACAGGGAACACTGAAGCTTTCTTT | CASSLRTGTGNTEAFF
TRBJ1-5 | . | TRBV11-2 | . | TGTGCCAGCAGCTTAACGGGGTTTGAGCCCCAGCATTTT | CASSLTGFEPQHF
TRBJ2-1 | . | TRBV6-6 | TRBD1 | TGTGCCAGCAGTGGGTGGGACAGGGTTGAAAATGAGCAGTTCTTC | CASSGWDRVENEQFF
TRBJ2-5 | . | TRBV11-2 | . | TGTGCCAGCAGCTTAATAGGCGGGGCCCAAGAGACCCAGTACTTC | CASSLIGGAQETQYF
TRBJ1-1 | . | TRBV19 | . | TGTGCCAGTAGTATAGATCTAGAGCCGAGCCTCGGAGCTTTCTTT | CASSIDLEPSLGAFF
TRBJ2-1 | . | TRBV9 | TRBD2 | TGTGCCAGCAGCGCTATACTAGCGGGGGGGCAGTTCTTC | CASSAILAGGQFF
TRBJ2-7 | . | TRBV29-1 | . | TGCAGCGTTGAACAGGGCTACGAGCAGTACTTC | CSVEQGYEQYF
TRBJ2-1 | . | TRBV5-1 | TRBD2 | TGCGCCAGCAGCAGCGGGGGTGACTACAATGAGCAGTTCTTC | CASSSGGDYNEQFF
TRBJ1-2 | . | TRBV6-1 | TRBD1 | TGTGCCAGCAGTGAAACGGGACAGTTTTTCTATGGCTACACCTTC | CASSETGQFFYGYTF
TRBJ1-6 | . | TRBV23-1 | . | TGCGCCAGCAGTCAAGTGGAAGGGGGAATCCATAATTCACCCCTCCACTTT | CASSQVEGGIHNSPLHF
TRBJ2-1 | . | TRBV5-5 | . | TGTGCCAGCATCCTGGTCCCGGGTGATGAGCAGTTCTTC | CASILVPGDEQFF
TRBJ2-5 | few | TRBV2 | TRBD2 | TGTGCCAGCAGCGGGGGGTCCCGGGAGACCCAGTACTTC | CASSGGSRETQYF
TRBJ2-2 | . | TRBV2 | TRBD1 | TGTGCCAGCAGGAAACATGGGACAGGCGGCACCGGGGAGCTGTTTTTT | CASRKHGTGGTGELFF
TRBJ2-3 | . | TRBV7-9 | . | TGTGCCAGCAGCCCTCAGGAGGGTCCAAACTCAGATACGCAGTATTTT | CASSPQEGPNSDTQYF
TRBJ2-1 | . | TRBV11-3 | TRBD2 | TGTGCCAGCAGCTTCGGACTAGCGGCCTACAATGAGCAGTTCTTC | CASSFGLAAYNEQFF
TRBJ2-3 | . | TRBV10-2 | . | TGCGCCAGCAGTGAGACGGCGGGCACAGATACGCAGTATTTT | CASSETAGTDTQYF
TRBJ2-3 | . | TRBV9 | TRBD1 | TGTGCCAGCCAGACCGGGACAGTGCTCACAGATACGCAGTATTTT | CASQTGTVLTDTQYF
TRBJ2-1 | . | TRBV30 | TRBD2 | TGTGCCTGGAGTGTACGAGGACTAGGGAACAGTGAGCAGTTCTTC | CAWSVRGLGNSEQFF
TRBJ2-7 | . | TRBV6-1 | TRBD1 | TGTGCCAGCAGTGCAGGGACAGGGTACCCCTACGAGCAGTACTTC | CASSAGTGYPYEQYF
TRBJ2-6 | . | TRBV5-1 | . | TGCGCCAGCAGCGTGGAGCTCTCTGGGGCCAACGTCCTGACTTTC | CASSVELSGANVLTF
TRBJ1-6 | . | TRBV6-1 | TRBD1 | TGTGCCAGCAGTGGGGACAGGGATTCACCCCTCCACTTT | CASSGDRDSPLHF
TRBJ2-5 | . | TRBV7-2 | . | TGTGCCAGCAGCCCTCCCGGGGGGCGGGGGCAGGAGACCCAGTACTTC | CASSPPGGRGQETQYF
TRBJ1-5 | . | TRBV2 | . | TGTGCCAGCAGTGGGACAGCCAGCAATCAGCCCCAGCATTTT | CASSGTASNQPQHF
TRBJ1-5 | . | TRBV9 | TRBD1 | TGTGCCAGCAGCGCCGGGACAGGCGGACAGCCCCAGCATTTT | CASSAGTGGQPQHF
TRBJ2-5 | . | TRBV11-2 | . | TGTGCCAGCAGAAAAACGGGGGTCCAAGAGACCCAGTACTTC | CASRKTGVQETQYF
TRBJ1-1 | . | TRBV12-5 | . | TGTGCTACCCACCGGGACACTGAAGCTTTCTTT | CATHRDTEAFF
TRBJ2-3 | . | TRBV10-2 | TRBD2 | TGCGCCAGCAGTGAGGCGGGACTAGCTTTTTTT | CASSEAGLAFF
TRBJ2-1 | . | TRBV2 | TRBD1 | TGTGCCAGCAGTGAAAGAGGACTCCGGACAGGTAGCATGGATGAGCAGTTCTTC | CASSERGLRTGSMDEQFF
TRBJ2-2 | . | TRBV19 | . | TGTGCCAGTAGTATAAGACTGCTAAACACCGGGGAGCTGTTTTTT | CASSIRLLNTGELFF
TRBJ2-5 | . | TRBV2 | TRBD1 | TGTGCCAGCAGGGCGGGACAGGGGGGAGAGACCCAGTACTTC | CASRAGQGGETQYF
TRBJ1-2 | . | TRBV5-4 | TRBD1 | TGTGCCAGCAGCACTACACAGGGGGCGTATGGCTACACCTTC | CASSTTQGAYGYTF
TRBJ2-3 | . | TRBV5-4 | . | TGTGCCAGCAGCGGGGGACCGGGGGGCACAGATACGCAGTATTTT | CASSGGPGGTDTQYF
TRBJ1-1 | . | TRBV2 | . | TGTGCCAGCAGCCGGACAGCTACACTGAACACTGAAGCTTTCTTT | CASSRTATLNTEAFF
TRBJ2-5 | . | TRBV2 | . | TGTGCCAGCAGTGAGGAAGACACCGGCGAGGAGACCCAGTACTTC | CASSEEDTGEETQYF
TRBJ1-1 | . | TRBV2 | TRBD1 | TGTGCCAGCAGGGGACAGATGAACACTGAAGCTTTCTTT | CASRGQMNTEAFF
TRBJ1-1 | . | TRBV9 | . | TGTGCCAGCAGCACCCGACAGTCCATGAACACTGAAGCTTTCTTT | CASSTRQSMNTEAFF